The rows below give T cell receptor beta chains drawn from one sample of a study of TIL therapy for anti-PD-1-resistant metastatic lung cancer. The repertoire was sequenced with immunoSEQ multiplex PCR; TCRdb's copy has only in-frame clones and lacks some. Of about 59,000 clones listed, roughly 80% are singletons. The input for sequencing was blood, taken at baseline. These receptors were obtained from a person aged 25-85 years with non-small cell lung cancer. Each CDR3 is given with its conserved first and last residue. Each record gives: V gene, D gene, clone size, J gene, CDR3 protein. The D gene is left open where the match is weak. Not every row has a clone size; where given, it reads once, few, many or a size class.

TRBV11-3	.	.	TRBJ2-7	CASSLRGDEQYF
TRBV7-2	.	.	TRBJ2-5	CASTYNRQETQYF
TRBV5-4	.	.	TRBJ1-6	CASSLLQVNSPLHF
TRBV7-9	TRBD1	.	TRBJ2-7	CASSLALTTGGGYEQYF
TRBV28	TRBD2	.	TRBJ2-3	CASSDPGLAGSTDTQYF
TRBV11-3	TRBD1	.	TRBJ1-4	CASSFTGAGATNEKLFF
TRBV11-3	.	.	TRBJ2-7	CASSSTSYYEQYF
TRBV5-4	TRBD1	.	TRBJ1-1	CASSAGQAPNTEAFF
TRBV4-3	.	once	TRBJ2-3	CASSQEPGVATQYF
TRBV28	TRBD1	once	TRBJ1-4	CASSSSGTGATNEKLFF
TRBV5-5	.	.	TRBJ2-3	CASRGIGGDTQYF
TRBV18	.	.	TRBJ1-1	CASSRDQGGTEAFF
TRBV5-6	.	.	TRBJ2-7	CASSLTGSAYEQYF
TRBV2	.	.	TRBJ2-1	CASSDRLPTVNNEQFF
TRBV7-6	.	few	TRBJ2-5	CASSGGQGGRETQYF
TRBV4-3	.	few	TRBJ1-6	CASSQVDRRNSPLHF
TRBV5-6	TRBD1	.	TRBJ2-1	CASSFRTGGTPYNEQFF
TRBV5-6	.	many	TRBJ2-2	CASSRGVESGELFF
TRBV6-1	.	.	TRBJ1-2	CASSTGGAGANGYTF
TRBV6-5	.	.	TRBJ2-7	CASSYRDPNYEQYF
TRBV5-5	.	.	TRBJ2-7	CASSFDGQGGYEQYF
TRBV2	.	.	TRBJ2-7	CASSWGSYEQYF
TRBV5-5	TRBD2	.	TRBJ2-1	CASSLGLAGGWSSYNEQFF
TRBV20-1	.	.	TRBJ2-7	CSADPREQYF
TRBV18	.	.	TRBJ1-4	CASSPGLTNEKLFF
TRBV4-3	TRBD1	few	TRBJ1-1	CASSPSVKQGGLGTEAFF
TRBV7-2	TRBD2	.	TRBJ2-2	CASSFAGTSGVTGELFF
TRBV7-2	.	few	TRBJ1-2	CASSLDSDYGYTF
TRBV18	TRBD1	.	TRBJ2-3	CASSPGQVGTDTQYF
TRBV18	.	.	TRBJ2-2	CASSPTRDTGELFF
TRBV5-6	.	.	TRBJ2-3	CASSSGLSPNTQYF
TRBV4-3	TRBD1	.	TRBJ2-6	CASSPSPGQGGSGANVLTF
TRBV2	TRBD2	once	TRBJ2-1	CASSSSGRVDEQFF
TRBV4-3	.	.	TRBJ2-3	CASSQVAFGTDTQYF
TRBV6-5	TRBD1	few	TRBJ1-1	CASSYSTGRGTEAFF
TRBV28	TRBD2	.	TRBJ2-7	CASSPGLAGTYEQYF
TRBV28	.	.	TRBJ2-2	CATQTRRTGELFF
TRBV6-6	.	few	TRBJ1-1	CASRTQGSYTEAFF
TRBV19	.	.	TRBJ2-5	CASNHAGRQKETQYF
TRBV5-4	TRBD1	once	TRBJ1-2	CASSVGGQGIYGYTF
TRBV19	.	.	TRBJ2-3	CASRPSGTDTQYF
TRBV6-5	.	few	TRBJ1-2	CASSYSWQGNGYTF
TRBV7-2	TRBD1	few	TRBJ2-4	CASSLQQGVKTNIQYF
TRBV6-6	.	.	TRBJ2-7	CASIRGRQDYEQYF
TRBV6-5	.	.	TRBJ2-3	CASSYSGYTDTQYF
TRBV6-1	TRBD2	.	TRBJ2-5	CASSEGSGGSKETQYF
TRBV5-1	TRBD1	.	TRBJ1-6	CASSLALQGADNSPLHF
TRBV28	.	.	TRBJ2-7	CASTPGGSRYEQYF
TRBV30	.	.	TRBJ1-4	CAWSYKGGRNEKLFF
TRBV5-1	TRBD2	.	TRBJ2-1	CASSPGLAGAHEQFF
TRBV2	TRBD2	.	TRBJ2-3	CATRLAGVGDTQYF
TRBV12-5	.	.	TRBJ1-3	CASGLGGPNGVGNTIYF
TRBV7-8	.	.	TRBJ1-2	CASSLVQGNYGYTF
TRBV6-6	.	.	TRBJ1-1	CASSPGGRRTEAFF
TRBV18	TRBD1	.	TRBJ1-5	CASSPGQGYEPQHF
TRBV5-1	.	.	TRBJ2-7	CASSLGDLGFEQYF
TRBV5-1	TRBD2	.	TRBJ2-2	CASSFGLAGGNTGELFF
TRBV7-9	.	few	TRBJ2-7	CASSLADYEQYF
TRBV6-5	.	.	TRBJ2-7	CASSYGSTYEQYF
TRBV4-2	.	once	TRBJ1-5	CASSQVVTGTQPQHF